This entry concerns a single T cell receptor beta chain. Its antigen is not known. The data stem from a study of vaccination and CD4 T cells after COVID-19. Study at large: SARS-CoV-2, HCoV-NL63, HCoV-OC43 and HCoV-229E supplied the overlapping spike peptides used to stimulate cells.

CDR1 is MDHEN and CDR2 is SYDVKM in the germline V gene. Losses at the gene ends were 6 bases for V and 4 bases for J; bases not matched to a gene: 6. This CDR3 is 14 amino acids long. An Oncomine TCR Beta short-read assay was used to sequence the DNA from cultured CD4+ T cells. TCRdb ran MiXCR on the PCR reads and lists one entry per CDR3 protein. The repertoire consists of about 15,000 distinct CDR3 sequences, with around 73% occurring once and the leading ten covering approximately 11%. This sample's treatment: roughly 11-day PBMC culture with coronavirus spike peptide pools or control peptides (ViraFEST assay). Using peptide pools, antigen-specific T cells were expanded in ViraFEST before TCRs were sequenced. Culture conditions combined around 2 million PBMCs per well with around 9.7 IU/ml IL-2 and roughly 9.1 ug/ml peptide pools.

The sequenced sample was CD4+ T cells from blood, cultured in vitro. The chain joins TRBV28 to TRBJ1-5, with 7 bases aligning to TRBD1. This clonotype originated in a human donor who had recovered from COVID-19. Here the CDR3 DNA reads TGTGCCAGCAGGCCAGACAGGGCTAATCAGCCCCAGCATTTT. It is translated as CASRPDRANQPQHF.